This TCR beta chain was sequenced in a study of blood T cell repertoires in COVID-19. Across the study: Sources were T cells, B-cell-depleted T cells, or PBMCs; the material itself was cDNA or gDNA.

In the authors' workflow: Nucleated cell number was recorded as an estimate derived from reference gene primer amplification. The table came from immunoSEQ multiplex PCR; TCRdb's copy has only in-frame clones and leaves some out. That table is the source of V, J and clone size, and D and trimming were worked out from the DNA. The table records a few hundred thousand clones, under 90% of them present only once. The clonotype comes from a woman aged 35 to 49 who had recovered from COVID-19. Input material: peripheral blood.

CDR3 in amino acids: CASSLKQGAIGYGYTF. The CDR3 nucleotides are TGTGCCAGCAGCTTGAAGCAGGGGGCAATAGGTTATGGCTACACCTTC. The chain couples TRBV5-6 to TRBJ1-2; TRBD1 matches at 8 bases. The length of the CDR3 is 16 residues. Germline CDR1 SGHDT, CDR2 YYEEEE. Losses at the gene ends were 1 base for V and 5 bases for J; bases not matched to a gene: 10.